Listed below are T cell receptor beta chains from one sample, sequenced in a study of blood T cell repertoires in COVID-19. Profiling relied on immunoSEQ multiplex PCR, and the TCRdb table lists in-frame clones only, not all of them. The sample records a few hundred thousand clones, about nine tenths being singletons. The sample comprised PBMCs or T cells enriched from blood (not recorded which). These receptors were taken from a woman aged 30 to 39 who had recovered from COVID-19. The CDR3 runs from the conserved cysteine through the conserved F or W. Each record gives: clone size, J gene, D gene, V gene, CDR3 DNA, CDR3 protein. The D gene is left open where the match is weak. Clone size is stated in some rows and not others, as once, few, many or a class when expanded.

>once|TRBJ2-5|TRBD2|TRBV24-1
TGTGCCACCAGTGATCCAACCGGACTAGCGGGGAAATGGAGAGAGACCCAGTACTTC
CATSDPTGLAGKWRETQYF
>-|TRBJ1-2|-|TRBV7-2
TGTGCCAGCAGCATCCACGGCGGAAGTGGCTACACCTTC
CASSIHGGSGYTF
>-|TRBJ2-2|TRBD2|TRBV7-9
TGTGCCAGCAGCTTTCGGCTAGCGGGGGCCTCAAACACCGGGGAGCTGTTTTTT
CASSFRLAGASNTGELFF
>-|TRBJ2-3|-|TRBV5-4
TGTGCCAGCAGCCAACCAGTTCAGTTCGGCACAGATACGCAGTATTTT
CASSQPVQFGTDTQYF
>-|TRBJ1-2|TRBD1|TRBV7-2
TGTGCCAGCAGCGGGACAGGTTATGATGGCTACACCTTC
CASSGTGYDGYTF
>-|TRBJ1-2|-|TRBV3-1/TRBV3-2
TGTGCCAGCAGCCAAGATCCGACGGCAACTAGCGGCTACACCTTC
CASSQDPTATSGYTF
>-|TRBJ2-5|TRBD2|TRBV4-3
TGCGCCAGCAGCCAAGGAGGGACTAGCGGGGGCCCCTCGCAGGAGACCCAGTACTTC
CASSQGGTSGGPSQETQYF
>-|TRBJ1-2|-|TRBV5-6
TGTGCCAGCAGCTTGCTGGGTCGGGAGCTCTATGGCTACACCTTC
CASSLLGRELYGYTF
>-|TRBJ2-5|-|TRBV7-9
TGTGCCAGCAGCTTAGGGGGAGATCAGCAAGAGACCCAGTACTTC
CASSLGGDQQETQYF
>-|TRBJ2-5|TRBD1|TRBV5-1
TGCGCCAGCCGCCTAGACAGGGTCCAAGAGACCCAGTACTTC
CASRLDRVQETQYF
>-|TRBJ1-3|-|TRBV29-1
TGCAGCGTTGGAACAGGGTCCTCTGGAAACACCATATATTTT
CSVGTGSSGNTIYF
>-|TRBJ2-7|TRBD2|TRBV27
TGTGCCAGCAGTCTCCCGGGGGGCGAGCAGTACTTC
CASSLPGGEQYF
>-|TRBJ2-1|TRBD2|TRBV7-9
TGTGCCAGCGGGGGCGGGAGGTTATTTGATGAGCAGTTCTTC
CASGGGRLFDEQFF
>once|TRBJ1-5|-|TRBV23-1
TGCGCCAGCAGTCAATCAGGCGACAGCCGATTTTATAGCAATCAGCCCCAGCATTTT
CASSQSGDSRFYSNQPQHF
>-|TRBJ2-7|TRBD1|TRBV4-1
TGCGCCAGCAGCCAAGATCACGGGACAGGGAGAGAGAGGTACGAGCAGTACTTC
CASSQDHGTGRERYEQYF
>-|TRBJ1-2|-|TRBV7-2
TGTGCCAGCAGCTTAGTCCAAGACGGGTTGACTGGCTACACCTTC
CASSLVQDGLTGYTF
>once|TRBJ2-1|-|TRBV4-1
TGCGCCAGCAGCCAACTGCAGTGGTCCTACAATGAGCAGTTCTTC
CASSQLQWSYNEQFF
>-|TRBJ2-1|-|TRBV4-3
TGCGCCAGCAGCCAAGGTGTAGCGGAAAACAATGAGCAGTTCTTC
CASSQGVAENNEQFF
>-|TRBJ2-1|-|TRBV7-8
TGTGCCAGCAGCTTAGGACGTGGCGGGCTCTCCTACAATGAGCAGTTCTTC
CASSLGRGGLSYNEQFF
>few|TRBJ2-3|-|TRBV5-1
TGCGCCAGCAGCCGGACCGGGGACACAGATACGCAGTATTTT
CASSRTGDTDTQYF
>-|TRBJ1-4|TRBD1|TRBV6-5
TGTGCCAGCAGGGGACAGGGTTTAAATCTGTTTTTT
CASRGQGLNLFF
>-|TRBJ1-6|TRBD1|TRBV7-8
TGTGCCAGCAGCTCGGGACAGCGAGGAATTTCACCCCTCCACTTT
CASSSGQRGISPLHF
>-|TRBJ2-4|-|TRBV2
TGTGCCAGCACCAAAAGTAGCCTAGCCAAAAACATTCAGTACTTC
CASTKSSLAKNIQYF
>-|TRBJ2-7|TRBD1|TRBV15
TGTGCCACCAGCAGAGCCGGGACAGGGGTCTACGAGCAGTACTTC
CATSRAGTGVYEQYF
>-|TRBJ1-2|TRBD1|TRBV19
TGTGCCAGTAGAGGACAGGGCATCGATCTCCGCTATGGCTACACCTTC
CASRGQGIDLRYGYTF
>-|TRBJ2-7|TRBD1|TRBV5-8
TGTGCCAGCAGCCTGGGGCAACAGGGGTCCCCCTACGAGCAGTACTTC
CASSLGQQGSPYEQYF
>once|TRBJ2-7|TRBD1|TRBV12-3/TRBV12-4
TGTGCCAGCAGTTGGGACAGAGCATACGAGCAGTACTTC
CASSWDRAYEQYF
>-|TRBJ2-2|-|TRBV11-3
TGTGCCAGCAGCTTAGAGTGGCAGGGAGGTTCCGGGGAGCTGTTTTTT
CASSLEWQGGSGELFF
>-|TRBJ1-6|-|TRBV7-9
TGTGCCAGCAGCCTAAACAGGGCAAGCTCACCCCTCCACTTT
CASSLNRASSPLHF
>-|TRBJ2-7|TRBD2|TRBV15
TGTGCCACCAGCAGAGATGTAGCGGGACTACGCGAGCAGTACTTC
CATSRDVAGLREQYF
>-|TRBJ2-6|TRBD1|TRBV7-2
TGTGCCAGCAGCCCGGACAGGGCGTATGGGGCCAACGTCCTGACTTTC
CASSPDRAYGANVLTF
>once|TRBJ1-5|-|TRBV12-3/TRBV12-4
TGTGCCAGCAGTTCCGGGGAGGTCCAGCCCCAGCATTTT
CASSSGEVQPQHF
>-|TRBJ2-7|TRBD1|TRBV12-3/TRBV12-4
TGTGCCAGCACTCGGACAGGGGTCTACGAGCAGTACTTC
CASTRTGVYEQYF
>-|TRBJ1-2|TRBD1|TRBV2
TGTGCCAGCAGTGTTTGGACAGGGGGGTCTGGCTACACCTTC
CASSVWTGGSGYTF
>-|TRBJ2-1|TRBD2|TRBV4-2
TGTGCCAGCAGCCAGGGGAGTTTAGATCTAGCGGGGTTTATATCCTACAATGAGCAGTTCTTC
CASSQGSLDLAGFISYNEQFF
>few|TRBJ1-2|TRBD1|TRBV19
TGTGCCAGTAGTACATCGTTACAGGGGATCTATGGCTACACCTTC
CASSTSLQGIYGYTF
>-|TRBJ2-5|TRBD2|TRBV7-7
TGTGCTAGCAGCACCCAACTAGCGGTAAACCAAGAGACCCAGTACTTC
CASSTQLAVNQETQYF
>-|TRBJ2-7|-|TRBV7-2
TGTGCCAGCAGCAGGCGACAGGCTATCTACGAGCAGTACTTC
CASSRRQAIYEQYF
>-|TRBJ1-2|-|TRBV6-2/TRBV6-3
TGTGCCAGCAGTTTACTGACGGGGTTTTACACCTTC
CASSLLTGFYTF
>once|TRBJ2-2|-|TRBV5-4
TGTGCCAGCTACCGTCGGGGGTATGGGGAGCTGTTTTTT
CASYRRGYGELFF
>-|TRBJ1-6|-|TRBV5-1
TGCGCCAGCAGCTTGGCCAGGGAAGGATCACCCCTCCACTTT
CASSLAREGSPLHF
>-|TRBJ2-3|-|TRBV5-4
TGTGCCAGCAGCTTGGCGACGAGGCCAGATACGCAGTATTTT
CASSLATRPDTQYF
>-|TRBJ2-2|-|TRBV7-9
TGTGCCAGCAGCGCGAGACTCACGCCTCTCGCCGGGGAGCTGTTTTTT
CASSARLTPLAGELFF
>-|TRBJ2-3|TRBD2|TRBV4-2
TGTGCCAGCAGCCAAGAGGCGTGGCAGACTAGCGGGAGGCCCCTCACAGATACGCAGTATTTT
CASSQEAWQTSGRPLTDTQYF
>-|TRBJ2-3|TRBD2|TRBV24-1
TGTGCCACCAGTGATGCGGGCAGCGGGAGGGTCACGCAGTATTTT
CATSDAGSGRVTQYF